The rows below give T cell receptor beta chains drawn from one sample of a study of cytomegalovirus exposure and HLA in healthy donors. Libraries were prepared by immunoSEQ multiplex PCR; TCRdb keeps only in-frame clonotypes and omits some of them. The repertoire has about 220,000 clones, over 80% of them found once; the top ten carry 1.1%. Material for sequencing was PBMCs. These receptors originate from a woman aged 18 to 35 in good health and CMV-seronegative. Each CDR3 is given with its conserved first and last residue. Each record gives: CDR3 protein, clone size, V gene, D gene. D genes are given only for firm matches. Only some rows state a clone size, as once, few, many or a class for expanded clones.

CASSQPTSGRYEQYF,few,TRBV4-1,TRBD2
CAWTQGMNTEAFF,.,TRBV30,.
CASSQDRGNSGNTIYF,once,TRBV4-2,.
CASSLRGRVSNQPQHF,.,TRBV5-6,.
CASSLVSGGSNTEAFF,few,TRBV5-1,.
CASSLMFGDTIYF,.,TRBV11-2,.
CSVALAGNTGELFF,.,TRBV29-1,TRBD2
CASSQDGDWKGSDEQFF,.,TRBV4-1,.
CSVRDRPPYEQYF,.,TRBV29-1,TRBD1
CASTPLDRAAGELFF,.,TRBV19,TRBD1
CSVDGQGPYGYTF,.,TRBV29-1,TRBD1
CASSLTSGRIRAGEQYF,.,TRBV27,TRBD2
CASSLLGREQYEQYF,.,TRBV7-9,TRBD2
CASSLAFSGSDTQYF,.,TRBV5-1,.
CAISLDSYEQYF,.,TRBV10-3,.
CASSYSTNRGISSEAFF,few,TRBV5-1,TRBD1
CASRDRDWEGDTQYF,.,TRBV6-1,TRBD2
CASSGQGGNTIYF,.,TRBV19,TRBD1
CASSRAGTVTQYF,.,TRBV4-2,.
CASADRVRFEQYF,.,TRBV25-1,TRBD1
CASSLGTGGMREQYF,.,TRBV27,TRBD1
CASSPGASPNTGELFF,.,TRBV18,.
CASSLATSGRIDEQFF,once,TRBV5-8,TRBD2
CASSLVRDTDNSYHYEQYF,.,TRBV28,.
CATGTGDSNTEAFF,.,TRBV6-1,TRBD1
CASLRTGFSEQYF,.,TRBV6-5,TRBD1
CASSSGRGTPQGEQYF,.,TRBV4-2,.
CASSHHLAGGADTQYF,.,TRBV4-1,TRBD2
CASSPDRPSYNEQFF,.,TRBV6-1,.
CAWSGGSGSYNEQFF,.,TRBV30,.
CASSGCAGILEAFF,.,TRBV2,.
CASSFRAGVREQYF,.,TRBV27,.
CASRRSSGFFGYTF,.,TRBV7-9,.
CASSRDRGEKLFF,.,TRBV2,TRBD1
CTDPGGGRRTEAFF,.,TRBV1,.
CASSTPIQGYGYTF,.,TRBV19,.
CASSQQRGSSYEQYF,once,TRBV4-2,TRBD2
CAWSVLAYEQYF,.,TRBV30,TRBD2
CASSLAGGQPFYEQYF,.,TRBV5-1,.
CASSLGRRRSSGSGNGNEQFF,.,TRBV7-8,TRBD2
CASSLSAGVEQYF,.,TRBV7-9,TRBD2
CASSPGLAGDYNEQFF,.,TRBV4-2,TRBD2
CASSQGDRESLPYGYTF,.,TRBV4-1,TRBD1
CATHYRKSGIYYNEQFF,.,TRBV9,TRBD2
CASSTGDQPQHF,.,TRBV10-2,TRBD1
CASSPTLRLAGGRGNEQFF,.,TRBV11-2,TRBD2
CASSSGLAGKGEQYF,.,TRBV27,TRBD2
CSGGPGIYNEQFF,.,TRBV29-1,.
CASSGGTSGRIYNEQFF,.,TRBV25-1,TRBD2
CASSLEGSGRGSSYNEQFF,.,TRBV5-1,TRBD2
CASSVERGLAGFKYEQYF,.,TRBV6-4,TRBD2
CAWRREKQYGYTF,.,TRBV30,.